The present TCR beta chain was sequenced within a study of PD-L1 blockade in urothelial cancer. This clone was found many times. The germline gives CDR1 SEHNR, CDR2 FQNEAQ (reference sequence). This CDR3 has 12 residues. TCRdb's copy holds only in-frame clones and misses some; the assay was immunoSEQ multiplex PCR. The sample lists about 80,000 clones, about nine tenths occurring once. This sample comprised PBMCs, obtained around atezolizumab (anti-PD-L1) treatment. The chain carries TRBV7-9 and TRBJ1-2, with 7 bases lining up with TRBD1. The receptor's source is a woman in her 70s with urothelial cancer. Here the CDR3 reads CTWTGMNYGYTF. Here the CDR3 DNA reads TGTACTTGGACAGGAATGAACTATGGCTACACCTTC.